This is a list of T cell receptor beta chains from one sample in a study of shared clonotypes between healthy human individuals. Produced via immunoSEQ multiplex PCR; TCRdb's table is partial and in-frame only. Here the sample spans some 1 million clones, about 75% being singletons. The sample consisted of memory CD4+ T cells sorted from blood. The receptors here all came from a man between 18 and 29 years old in good health. Both conserved end residues are part of each CDR3. Each record gives: clone size, J gene, D gene, V gene, CDR3 DNA, CDR3 protein. The D gene is left open where the match is weak. The size entry is marked missing in some rows and otherwise reads once, few, many or a size class.

once | TRBJ1-1 | . | TRBV5-1 | TGCGCCAGCAGCTTGGACAGGGTTTACGGCACTGAAGCTTTCTTT | CASSLDRVYGTEAFF
. | TRBJ1-4 | . | TRBV25-1 | TGTGCCAGCAGCCCTCCTACGGGTTACAATGAAAAACTGTTTTTT | CASSPPTGYNEKLFF
few | TRBJ2-6 | . | TRBV6-5 | TGTGCCAGCAGGCCAAGGGCCTCTGGGGCCAACGTCCTGACTTTC | CASRPRASGANVLTF
. | TRBJ2-5 | TRBD1 | TRBV5-8 | TGTGCCAGCACCATCCCCCGGGACAGGGGATACCAAGAGACCCAGTACTTC | CASTIPRDRGYQETQYF
. | TRBJ1-1 | . | TRBV6-5 | TGTGCCAGCAGTCAAACCGGGGCGTCTGAAGCTTTCTTT | CASSQTGASEAFF
. | TRBJ2-7 | TRBD1 | TRBV11-2 | TGTGCCAGCAGCGGACAGGGTTACGAGCAGTACTTC | CASSGQGYEQYF
many | TRBJ2-1 | TRBD2 | TRBV2 | TGTGCCAGCACTCCACGGGCTAGCGGGAAGTCCTACAATGAGCAGTTCTTC | CASTPRASGKSYNEQFF
. | TRBJ1-4 | TRBD1 | TRBV28 | TGTGCCAGCAGTTTAAAGGGGGCAGGTGAAAAACTGTTTTTT | CASSLKGAGEKLFF
. | TRBJ1-1 | TRBD1 | TRBV30 | TGTGCCTGGGAGAAAATGACGACAGGGGCGAACACTGAAGCTTTCTTT | CAWEKMTTGANTEAFF
. | TRBJ2-4 | . | TRBV2 | TGTGCCAGCAGTGATTCTGTTTCCAAAAACATTCAGTACTTC | CASSDSVSKNIQYF
. | TRBJ2-5 | . | TRBV7-2 | TGTGCCAGCAGCTTAGCGAGACAGGGAGGTAGAGAGACCCAGTACTTC | CASSLARQGGRETQYF
. | TRBJ2-7 | . | TRBV7-2 | TGTGCCAGCAGCCCCGGGGGGGACAGGGTCACCTACGAGCAGTACTTC | CASSPGGDRVTYEQYF
. | TRBJ2-3 | TRBD2 | TRBV28 | TGTGCCAGCAGTTTTCTAGCGGGGGGGAACACAGATACGCAGTATTTT | CASSFLAGGNTDTQYF
. | TRBJ1-2 | . | TRBV6-5 | TGTGCCAGCAGTTACAAGCTAGGACCGTGGGGCTACACCTTC | CASSYKLGPWGYTF
. | TRBJ2-4 | . | TRBV6-6 | TGTGCCAGTGTTTCCCTAGCCAAAAACATTCAGTACTTC | CASVSLAKNIQYF
many | TRBJ2-2 | . | TRBV14 | TGTGCCAGCAGCCAAGTAACCGGGGAGCTGTTTTTT | CASSQVTGELFF
once | TRBJ1-2 | . | TRBV28 | TGTGCCAGCAGTTTAGATTGGAGGGTTGGGGGCTACACCTTC | CASSLDWRVGGYTF
few | TRBJ1-1 | . | TRBV19 | TGTGCCAGTAGTGAAGGGAGATGGGGCACTGAAGCTTTCTTT | CASSEGRWGTEAFF
. | TRBJ2-5 | TRBD1 | TRBV5-1 | TGCGCCAGCAGCCCCGGACAGGGGCGAGAGACCCAGTACTTC | CASSPGQGRETQYF
. | TRBJ2-7 | . | TRBV2 | TGTGCCAGCAGTCTGTCACAGGGCTACGAGCAGTACTTC | CASSLSQGYEQYF
. | TRBJ2-3 | . | TRBV28 | TGTGCCAGCAGTTTGGAGGGTACGCAGTATTTT | CASSLEGTQYF
few | TRBJ2-1 | TRBD2 | TRBV28 | TGTGCCACCAGGGGACTAGCGGGCTACAATGAGCAGTTCTTC | CATRGLAGYNEQFF
. | TRBJ1-1 | . | TRBV28 | TGTGCCAGCATTGGGGGGGCTCCCATGAACACTGAAGCTTTCTTT | CASIGGAPMNTEAFF
. | TRBJ1-1 | . | TRBV18 | TGTGCCAGCTCACCAAACAGGGATGGTGCTTTCTTT | CASSPNRDGAFF
. | TRBJ2-1 | . | TRBV18 | TGTGCCAGCTCACCGCCAGTAGGGATAGATGAGCAGTTCTTC | CASSPPVGIDEQFF
once | TRBJ2-3 | . | TRBV5-1 | TGCGCCAGCACCCTAAATCCGGGGATAGATACGCAGTATTTT | CASTLNPGIDTQYF
. | TRBJ2-7 | . | TRBV7-9 | TGTGCCAGCAGCTTAGGGCAGCCCGGCTACGAGCAGTACTTC | CASSLGQPGYEQYF
. | TRBJ1-3 | . | TRBV16 | TGTGCCAGCAGCCAATCGTCCTCTGGAAACACCATATATTTT | CASSQSSSGNTIYF
. | TRBJ2-5 | TRBD2 | TRBV4-3 | TGCGCCAGCAGCCAAGGACTAGCGGGAGGGCAAGAGACCCAGTACTTC | CASSQGLAGGQETQYF
. | TRBJ1-5 | . | TRBV30 | TGTGCCTGGAGTGTAGGCCTCATCGGAGGCAATCAGCCCCAGCATTTT | CAWSVGLIGGNQPQHF
. | TRBJ2-3 | TRBD2 | TRBV11-3 | TGTGCCAGCAGCTCTACTAGCGGGGGGGCAAATACGCAGTATTTT | CASSSTSGGANTQYF
. | TRBJ2-1 | . | TRBV5-1 | TGCGCCAGCAGCTTGGTGAGCGGTCTTGAGCAGTTCTTC | CASSLVSGLEQFF
. | TRBJ2-7 | TRBD2 | TRBV5-4 | TGTGCCAGCAGCGCCGGACTAGCGAGTTGGGGTAGCTCCTACGAGCAGTACTTC | CASSAGLASWGSSYEQYF
once | TRBJ2-6 | TRBD1 | TRBV10-2 | TGCGCCAGCAGAGACAGGGCCGGGGCCAACGTCCTGACTTTC | CASRDRAGANVLTF
. | TRBJ2-5 | TRBD2 | TRBV6-5 | TGTGCCAGCAGTTTAGGACTAGCGGGAGTCGAGACCCAGTACTTC | CASSLGLAGVETQYF
. | TRBJ1-1 | TRBD1 | TRBV27 | TGTGCCAGCAGTTTAGATGACAGGGGGCGGGCTGAAGCTTTCTTT | CASSLDDRGRAEAFF
. | TRBJ2-7 | TRBD2 | TRBV5-6 | TGTGCCGCGGGACTAGTGGGATACGAGCAGTACTTC | CAAGLVGYEQYF
few | TRBJ1-5 | TRBD1 | TRBV10-3 | TGTGCCATTGCGACAGGGCCTAATAGCAATCAGCCCCAGCATTTT | CAIATGPNSNQPQHF
. | TRBJ2-5 | . | TRBV7-2 | TGTGCCAGCAGCTTGCCCCCCCCAGGGACCCAGTACTTC | CASSLPPPGTQYF
few | TRBJ1-6 | TRBD1 | TRBV4-1 | TGCGCCAGCAGCCAAGAAAGCGGACAGGGGACCCCCCTCCACTTT | CASSQESGQGTPLHF
. | TRBJ2-7 | TRBD2 | TRBV11-2 | TGTGCCAGCAGCTTAGTAGCGGGAGGAGCCTACGAGCAGTACTTC | CASSLVAGGAYEQYF
once | TRBJ2-3 | TRBD2 | TRBV9 | TGTGCCAGCAGCGTAGCAGCGGGAGGCTCAGATACGCAGTATTTT | CASSVAAGGSDTQYF
. | TRBJ2-1 | . | TRBV18 | TGTGCCAGCTCACCAGGGAGGACCTACAATGAGCAGTTCTTC | CASSPGRTYNEQFF
. | TRBJ2-7 | . | TRBV7-2 | TGTGCCAGCAGCTTAGACCGAAGTGGGGAGCAGTACTTC | CASSLDRSGEQYF
. | TRBJ1-2 | TRBD1 | TRBV5-1 | TGTGCCAGCAGCCCGGGGAGAGGGGGCGGTGGCTACACCTTC | CASSPGRGGGGYTF
. | TRBJ2-5 | . | TRBV2 | TGTGCCAGCACTGGGCGGAGAGAGACCCAGTACTTC | CASTGRRETQYF
once | TRBJ1-1 | . | TRBV19 | TGTGCCAGTCTATATCAGGGTATACTTGGAACTGAAGCTTTCTTT | CASLYQGILGTEAFF
. | TRBJ1-5 | TRBD1 | TRBV29-1 | TGCAGCGTTGGGACAGGGTACAATCAGCCCCAGCATTTT | CSVGTGYNQPQHF
. | TRBJ1-1 | . | TRBV7-2 | TGTGCCAGCAGCTTAGTTTGGTCAGGGAGGGCTGAAGCTTTCTTT | CASSLVWSGRAEAFF
. | TRBJ1-1 | TRBD1 | TRBV18 | TGTGCCAGCTCACTAGGACAGGGGGACACTGAAGCTTTCTTT | CASSLGQGDTEAFF
. | TRBJ2-5 | . | TRBV19 | TGTGCCAGTAGTGCCCGAGGTGGCTCGTCCAAAGAGACCCAGTACTTC | CASSARGGSSKETQYF
. | TRBJ1-4 | . | TRBV15 | TGTGCCACCAGCAGGGGATTCGGTGAAAAACTGTTTTTT | CATSRGFGEKLFF
once | TRBJ2-5 | . | TRBV11-2 | TGTGCCAGCAGCTTAGGTGAAGAGACCCAGTACTTC | CASSLGEETQYF
. | TRBJ1-1 | . | TRBV29-1 | TGCAGCGTTGAAGGGAGGCGGACCATGAACACTGAAGCTTTCTTT | CSVEGRRTMNTEAFF
few | TRBJ2-3 | . | TRBV19 | TGTGCCAGTAGTCAGGCAGATACGCAGTATTTT | CASSQADTQYF
. | TRBJ2-1 | TRBD2 | TRBV5-1 | TGCGCCAGCAGCGGACTAGCGGGGGACGTCAATGAGCAGTTCTTC | CASSGLAGDVNEQFF